A selection of T cell receptor beta chains follows, all from one sample in a study of blood T cell repertoires in COVID-19. Profiled with immunoSEQ multiplex PCR; TCRdb holds only in-frame clones, not every one. This table holds approximately 260,000 clones, over 80% found once. Source material: PBMCs or T cells enriched from blood (not recorded which). These receptors came from a woman aged 18 to 35 who had recovered from COVID-19. Both conserved end residues are part of each CDR3. A D gene is named only where the DNA matches it firmly. The size of a clone is reported for some rows only, either as once, few or many, or as a class for expanded clones.

V gene	J gene	D gene	clone size	CDR3 DNA	CDR3 protein
TRBV18	TRBJ1-5	TRBD1	-	TGTGCCAGCTCAGAGGACAGGGGACAGCCCCAGCATTTT	CASSEDRGQPQHF
TRBV15	TRBJ1-6	TRBD1	-	TGTGCCACCAGCAGAGGCTCGACAGGGAGAAATTCACCCCTCCACTTT	CATSRGSTGRNSPLHF
TRBV9	TRBJ1-6	TRBD1	-	TGTGCCAGCAGCGTAGACCCTTATACGGGACAGGGGAATTCACCCCTCCACTTT	CASSVDPYTGQGNSPLHF
TRBV19	TRBJ1-1	-	-	TGTGCCAGTAGTATTTCCGGGGTTGGCTCTGAAGCTTTCTTT	CASSISGVGSEAFF
TRBV2	TRBJ2-1	TRBD2	once	TGTGCCAGCAGTGACAAGCGGGGGGATTATGAGCAGTTCTTC	CASSDKRGDYEQFF
TRBV6-5	TRBJ1-5	TRBD1	once	TGTGCCAGCAGTTGGGACAGGGATAGTCAGCCCCAGCATTTT	CASSWDRDSQPQHF
TRBV5-1	TRBJ1-3	-	-	TGCGCCAGCAGCTTGGGACAGGCGAACTTTTACTCTGGAAACACCATATATTTT	CASSLGQANFYSGNTIYF
TRBV3-1/TRBV3-2	TRBJ2-6	-	-	TGTGCCAGCCTAGGCAGCGGGGCCAACGTCCTGACTTTC	CASLGSGANVLTF
TRBV13	TRBJ2-1	-	-	TGTGCCAGCAGCTCGGGGGTAACCTACAATGAGCAGTTCTTC	CASSSGVTYNEQFF
TRBV7-2	TRBJ1-1	TRBD1	-	TGTGCCAGCAGCCCAACGAGGGACAGACACACTGAAGCTTTCTTT	CASSPTRDRHTEAFF
TRBV3-1/TRBV3-2	TRBJ2-7	TRBD2	-	TGTGCCAGCAGCCCGACTAGCGGAAGCTCCTACGAGCAGTACTTC	CASSPTSGSSYEQYF
TRBV24-1	TRBJ2-3	-	-	TGTGCCACCAACGACAGATCTAGCACAGATACGCAGTATTTT	CATNDRSSTDTQYF
TRBV7-6	TRBJ1-1	TRBD1	once	TGTGCCAGCAGCTTAGGGGCAGGGGGAAACCTGAACACTGAAGCTTTCTTT	CASSLGAGGNLNTEAFF
TRBV10-2	TRBJ2-7	-	few	TGCGCCAGCAGTGAGTGGGCAGTCCGCTACGAGCAGTACTTC	CASSEWAVRYEQYF
TRBV2	TRBJ1-2	-	-	TGTGCCAGCAGTGGCAACGGACAGTCCTATGGCTACACCTTC	CASSGNGQSYGYTF
TRBV12-3/TRBV12-4	TRBJ2-3	TRBD2	-	TGTGCCAGCAGTTGGGGAGGGACAGATACGCAGTATTTT	CASSWGGTDTQYF
TRBV6-2/TRBV6-3	TRBJ1-3	-	once	TGTGCCAGCAGCCGGGCCCCAGGAGGAAACACCATATATTTT	CASSRAPGGNTIYF
TRBV10-3	TRBJ2-1	TRBD2	-	TGTGCCATCATGGGCGGGAGCAGAGGTAATGAGCAGTTCTTC	CAIMGGSRGNEQFF
TRBV5-4	TRBJ2-5	-	-	TGTGCCAGCAGCTTGTCCGGGTGGGGCAAGGAGACCCAGTACTTC	CASSLSGWGKETQYF
TRBV19	TRBJ2-7	TRBD2	-	TGTGCCAGTAGTATGGGAGGGAGGCACGAGCAGTACTTC	CASSMGGRHEQYF
TRBV2	TRBJ1-6	TRBD1	many	TGTGCCAGCAGCGACAGGGGACGAGTCGCTTATAATTCACCCCTCCACTTT	CASSDRGRVAYNSPLHF
TRBV5-1	TRBJ1-1	-	-	TGCGCCAGCAGCTTTCAGGGTCTGAACACTGAAGCTTTCTTT	CASSFQGLNTEAFF
TRBV7-8	TRBJ2-2	TRBD2	-	TGTGCCAGCAGCTCGCGGGGGGGCCTTAGCACCGGGGAGCTGTTTTTT	CASSSRGGLSTGELFF
TRBV7-2	TRBJ2-7	-	-	TGTGCCAGCGCCATAAGTACCCTGGGGGGATACGAGCAGTACTTC	CASAISTLGGYEQYF
TRBV25-1	TRBJ1-1	-	few	TGTGCCAGCTATGGAGGATTGAACACTGAAGCTTTCTTT	CASYGGLNTEAFF
TRBV7-2	TRBJ1-4	-	-	TGTGCCAGCAGGACCAATAGAGGTGAAAAACTGTTTTTT	CASRTNRGEKLFF
TRBV27	TRBJ1-2	TRBD1	few	TGTGCCAGCACCCGGACAGGGGGACTTGACTATGGCTACACCTTC	CASTRTGGLDYGYTF
TRBV9	TRBJ2-7	TRBD2	-	TGTGCCAGCAGCGTAGGCCCTAGCGGGAGCTACGAGCAGTACTTC	CASSVGPSGSYEQYF
TRBV10-3	TRBJ2-1	-	-	TGTGCCAGCCGGAGAGCCGATGAGCAGTTCTTC	CASRRADEQFF
TRBV5-1	TRBJ2-1	-	-	TGCGCCAGCAGCCCGGAACCTGGGAGACTAGGAGCCATCAGTAATGAGCAGTTCTTC	CASSPEPGRLGAISNEQFF
TRBV2	TRBJ1-2	-	-	TGTGCCAGCCTGCGCCCCACCGACTATGGCTACACCTTC	CASLRPTDYGYTF
TRBV7-8	TRBJ1-1	-	-	TGTGCCAGCAGCTTAAGCTCGGGGGTGTGGACTGAAGCTTTCTTT	CASSLSSGVWTEAFF
TRBV6-5	TRBJ2-2	TRBD2	-	TGTGCCAGCAGCCGGGACTACAACACCGGGGAGCTGTTTTTT	CASSRDYNTGELFF
TRBV6-1	TRBJ1-5	TRBD1	-	TGTGCCAGCAGTGAAGGGTGGGGACAGGGGGCGCAAAATCAGCCCCAGCATTTT	CASSEGWGQGAQNQPQHF
TRBV7-2	TRBJ1-2	-	-	TGTGCCAGCAGCTTTAGACGGGACTATGGCTACACCTTC	CASSFRRDYGYTF
TRBV4-2	TRBJ2-2	TRBD1	-	TGTGCCAGCAGCCAATTAAGTGGACAGGGGAATATCGGGGAGCTGTTTTTT	CASSQLSGQGNIGELFF
TRBV4-2	TRBJ2-7	-	-	TGTGCCAGCAGCCAAGGGGGAGGCTACGAGCAGTACTTC	CASSQGGGYEQYF
TRBV11-3	TRBJ1-1	-	-	TGTGCCAGCAGCTTAGATGGGAGGATGAACACTGAAGCTTTCTTT	CASSLDGRMNTEAFF
TRBV5-6	TRBJ1-4	-	once	TGTGCCAGCAGCTTGGGCAGGGAAAAAGAAAAACTGTTTTTT	CASSLGREKEKLFF